Presented here are 7 T cell receptor beta chains from one specimen sequenced in a study of shared clonotypes between healthy human individuals. Here immunoSEQ multiplex PCR was the method, and the copy in TCRdb shows in-frame clones only, minus some. The sample holds 530,000 or so clones, about 80% seen once. The sample comprised PBMCs. These receptor sequences come from a woman aged 40 to 50 in good health. Some clones in this sample may be carry-over from other donors' samples.

The DNA for the CDR3 is TGTGCCAGCAGCTTAGCCGGGACAGAGTTGCAGTACTTC. It yields the protein CASSLAGTELQYF. This chain uses TRBV7-9 with TRBJ2-7, with 7 bases aligning to TRBD1. Germline V gene lookup returns CDR1 SEHNR and CDR2 FQNEAQ (reference sequence). With V trimmed by 0 bases and J by 9 bases, 5 bases remained unmatched. The CDR3 covers 13 residues.

J is TRBJ2-7 and V is TRBV28, with TRBD1 matching over 11 bases. Germline CDR1 reads MDHEN; CDR2 reads SYDVKM. The CDR3 covers 17 residues. V lost 7 bases and J lost 6; bases outside the gene matches: 17. DNA for the CDR3: TGTGCCAGCATGGACAGACCGGGACAGGGGGGACTAAGCGAGCAGTACTTC. It codes for CASMDRPGQGGLSEQYF. The full variable domain, with the rest looked up from reference TRBV28 and TRBJ2-7, is DVKVTQSSRYLVKRTGEKVFLECVQDMDHENMFWYRQDPGLGLRLIYFSYDVKMKEKGDIPEGYSVSREKKERFSLILESASTNQTSMYLCASMDRPGQGGLSEQYFGPGTRLTVT.

The J gene is TRBJ2-5, the V gene TRBV5-1, with D possibly TRBD2 on 6 matching bases. This CDR3 is 14 amino acids long. The germline CDR1 and CDR2 sequences are SGHRS and YFSETQ. V dropped 4 bases and J dropped 0 bases, with 10 bases sitting between them. The CDR3 protein is CASSGGLNQETQYF. CDR3 sequence (DNA): TGCGCCAGCAGCGGGGGACTGAACCAAGAGACCCAGTACTTC.

The V and J genes are TRBV6-1 and TRBJ1-4; TRBD1 agrees at 9 bases. The CDR3 spans 14 residues. With 4 bases clipped from V and 8 bases from J, the junction kept 5 bases outside the gene matches. Germline V lookup: CDR1 MNHNS, CDR2 SASEGT. In DNA, the CDR3 is TGTGCCAGCAGTGGGAGGACAGGGGAGGAAAAACTGTTTTTT. This sequence encodes CASSGRTGEEKLFF.

The V and J genes are TRBV5-1 and TRBJ2-5, with a possible D match to TRBD1 (6 bases). V was pared by 0 bases and J by 1 base, with 13 bases between. Germline V lookup: CDR1 SGHRS, CDR2 YFSETQ. The CDR3 totals 16 residues. In nucleotides, the CDR3 is TGCGCCAGCAGCTTGGGAGGGGGAGTATCCCAAGAGACCCAGTACTTC. This encodes CASSLGGGVSQETQYF.

The chain employs TRBV28 and TRBJ2-2, with D perhaps TRBD1 (5 bases). The CDR3 has 15 amino acids. The germline CDR1 and CDR2 sequences are MDHEN and SYDVKM. Deletions cut 6 bases from V and 1 base from J, with 12 bases between. CDR3 region: CASSLPGQNTGELFF. CDR3 coding DNA: TGTGCCAGCAGCCTCCCAGGACAGAACACCGGGGAGCTGTTTTTT.

This clone came up a few times. The chain carries TRBV18 and TRBJ2-2, with D perhaps TRBD1 or TRBD2 (5 bases each). The CDR3 sequence is 15 residues long. The germline V gene encodes CDR1 KGHSH and CDR2 LQKENI. Trimming left V 2 bases short and J 0 bases short, with 7 bases between. The CDR3 reads CASSPVGANTGELFF. CDR3 nucleotide sequence: TGTGCCAGCTCACCAGTGGGGGCGAACACCGGGGAGCTGTTTTTT.